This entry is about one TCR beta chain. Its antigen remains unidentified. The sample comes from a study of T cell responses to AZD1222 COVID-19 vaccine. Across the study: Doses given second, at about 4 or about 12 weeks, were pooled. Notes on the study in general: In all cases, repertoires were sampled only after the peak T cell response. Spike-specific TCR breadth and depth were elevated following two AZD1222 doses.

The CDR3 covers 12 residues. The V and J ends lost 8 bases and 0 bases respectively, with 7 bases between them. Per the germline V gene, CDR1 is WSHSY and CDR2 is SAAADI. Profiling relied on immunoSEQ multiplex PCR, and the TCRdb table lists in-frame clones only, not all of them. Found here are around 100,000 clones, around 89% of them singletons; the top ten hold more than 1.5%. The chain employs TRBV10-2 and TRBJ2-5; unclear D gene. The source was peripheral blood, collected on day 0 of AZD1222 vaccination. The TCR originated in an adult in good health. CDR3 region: CASGTDQETQYF. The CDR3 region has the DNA TGCGCCAGCGGCACAGACCAAGAGACCCAGTACTTC.